Presented here are 14 T cell receptor beta chains from one specimen sequenced in a study of blood T cells in healthy people across ages. Alongside a J-beta primer mix, a sample-barcoded 5' primer served in a second PCR lasting about 7 to 12 cycles. One entry per CDR3 protein results from TCRdb running MiXCR on the 5' RACE reads. The sample lists 800,000 or so distinct CDR3 sequences, 20% to 25% occurring once. This same sample was also taken into another study, of T cells of mothers and their children.

Sequenced: blood. The origin of the receptors is a boy aged 10-17 years in good health.

This clonotype was seen a handful of times. The V call is TRBV30, the J call TRBJ2-7; maybe TRBD2 (5 bases). Germline assignment: CDR1 GTSNPN and CDR2 SVGIG (reference sequence). Trimming pared 2 bases from V and 7 bases from J, leaving 12 bases between. This CDR3 comprises 12 residues. The CDR3 loop is CAWSRSGSEQYF. For the CDR3, the DNA is TGTGCCTGGAGTCGCTCGGGGTCAGAGCAGTACTTC.

The J gene is TRBJ2-7, the V gene TRBV11-2; 10 nucleotides agree with TRBD1. The J segment lost 4 bases and the V segment lost 5 bases, leaving 11 bases of the junction unmatched. CDR3 length: 16 residues. Germline V gene sequence: CDR1 SGHAT, CDR2 FQNNGV. The CDR3 region has the DNA TGTGCCAGCAGCCTTGGTTCAGGGACAGGGGTGTACGAGCAGTACTTC. Amino acid sequence: CASSLGSGTGVYEQYF.

V is TRBV29-1 and J is TRBJ2-5; the D is unclear. V lost 4 bases and J lost 5, with 11 bases in between. From germline, CDR1 is SQVTM and CDR2 ANQGSEA. The CDR3 covers 12 residues. The DNA of the CDR3 is TGCAGCGTTGTCGGCGACGTGGAGACCCAGTACTTC. It encodes CSVVGDVETQYF.

The CDR3 loop is CASSFRGTSISSGYNEQFF. CDR3 in DNA: TGTGCCAGCAGCTTTCGCGGGACTAGTATCTCGTCGGGCTACAATGAGCAGTTCTTC. The chain carries TRBV5-5 and TRBJ2-1, with 8 bases lining up with TRBD2. Trimming took 2 bases from V and 3 from J; bases not matched to a gene: 16. Germline V lookup: CDR1 SGHKS, CDR2 YYEKEE (reference sequence). The CDR3 runs to 19 residues.

The J gene is TRBJ2-5, the V gene TRBV18; D not certain. The germline CDR1 and CDR2 sequences are KGHSH and LQKENI. Trimming took off 2 bases at V and 3 bases at J, with 10 bases between the two ends. This CDR3 has 14 amino acids. The CDR3 region is CASSPVVGKETQYF. In DNA form, the CDR3 reads TGTGCCAGCTCACCAGTAGTGGGGAAAGAGACCCAGTACTTC.

The table lists this clonotype with a few counts. V usage is TRBV10-3 and J usage is TRBJ2-4; D gene ambiguous. There are 15 residues in the CDR3. Germline V gene lookup returns CDR1 ENHRY and CDR2 SYGVKD. V was cut by 0 bases and J by 1 base, with 7 bases left in between. In nucleotides, the CDR3 is TGTGCCATCAGTGAGTCGAAGGTCGCCAAAAACATTCAGTACTTC. It translates to CAISESKVAKNIQYF.

V usage is TRBV4-1 and J usage is TRBJ1-5, with 7 bases lining up with TRBD1. CDR3 length: 15 residues. V gave up 1 base and J gave up 7 bases; unmatched junction bases: 7. Germline V gene sequence: CDR1 MGHRA, CDR2 YSYEKL. Here the CDR3 reads CASSQVGRGQQPQHF. CDR3 coding DNA: TGCGCCAGCAGCCAAGTTGGGAGGGGACAGCAGCCCCAGCATTTT.

This clonotype was detected a few times. The chain joins TRBV20-1 to TRBJ2-1; the D call may be TRBD1 or TRBD2 (5 bases each). Germline values: CDR1 DFQATT, CDR2 SNEGSKA (reference sequence). The V and J ends lost 1 base and 0 bases respectively, with 13 bases between them. The CDR3 is 16 amino acids. CDR3 DNA sequence: TGCAGTGCTAGAGCCCGGTCGGGGCCCTCCTACAATGAGCAGTTCTTC. This codes for CSARARSGPSYNEQFF.

This clonotype was observed a few times. The chain carries TRBV7-9 and TRBJ2-1; 9 bases are a match to TRBD2. With 8 bases clipped from V and 8 bases from J, the junction kept 7 bases outside the gene matches. Germline V gene lookup returns CDR1 SEHNR and CDR2 FQNEAQ (reference sequence). There are 13 residues in the CDR3. The CDR3 protein is CASPGLARDEQFF. CDR3 DNA: TGTGCCAGCCCTGGACTAGCGAGGGATGAGCAGTTCTTC.

Comments on this clonotype: Mismatch with germline at one junction end may stem from a read error. CDR3 in amino acids: CAGSLGQRYGYTF. As DNA, the CDR3 is TGTGCCGGCAGCCTCGGACAGCGTTATGGCTACACCTTC. The chain employs TRBV3-1 and TRBJ1-2; tentatively, D is TRBD1 (6 bases). The V gene's germline CDR1 is LGHDT and CDR2 YNNKEL (reference sequence). CDR3 length equals 13 residues.

The rearrangement links TRBV12-3 or TRBV12-4 to TRBJ1-3; 7 bases agree with TRBD1. The CDR3 has 15 residues. The trim removed 7 bases at V and 1 base at J, leaving 7 bases unmatched. The DNA for the CDR3 is TGTGCCAGCACCCTACAGGGGTATTCTGGAAACACCATATATTTT. Translating it yields CASTLQGYSGNTIYF.

V and J are TRBV9 and TRBJ2-3, with TRBD1 identical over 8 bases. CDR3 size: 16 residues. Germline V gene data show CDR1 as SGDLS and CDR2 as YYNGEE. The junction had 11 bases not matched to a gene; V was cut back by 3 bases and J by 5 bases. The CDR3 sequence: CASSATPQGAGDTQYF. The CDR3 region has the DNA TGTGCCAGCAGCGCCACCCCCCAGGGGGCCGGAGATACGCAGTATTTT. Drawing the rest from reference TRBV9 and TRBJ2-3, the complete variable domain is DSGVTQTPKHLITATGQRVTLRCSPRSGDLSVYWYQQSLDQGLQFLIQYYNGEERAKGNILERFSAQQFPDLHSELNLSSLELGDSALYFCASSATPQGAGDTQYFGPGTRLTVL.

The sample holds a few counts of this clonotype. The chain links TRBV28 to TRBJ2-3; D unclear. CDR3 length: 12 amino acids. Deletions cut 4 bases from V and 4 bases from J, with 6 bases between. Germline CDR1 reads MDHEN; CDR2 reads SYDVKM. The CDR3 region is CASSSIPDTQYF. The CDR3 DNA reads TGTGCCAGCAGTTCCATTCCAGATACGCAGTATTTT.

V and J are TRBV7-6 and TRBJ2-5, with TRBD2 matching 12 bases. With the DNA end fitting TRBJ2-7 better, the J assignment may be wrong. The CDR3 contains 16 residues. Germline V gives CDR1 SGHVS, CDR2 FNYEAQ. CDR3 protein: CASSLEGTSGSYEQYF. Written as DNA, the CDR3 is TGTGCCAGCAGCTTAGAAGGGACTAGCGGGTCCTACGAGCAGTACTTC.